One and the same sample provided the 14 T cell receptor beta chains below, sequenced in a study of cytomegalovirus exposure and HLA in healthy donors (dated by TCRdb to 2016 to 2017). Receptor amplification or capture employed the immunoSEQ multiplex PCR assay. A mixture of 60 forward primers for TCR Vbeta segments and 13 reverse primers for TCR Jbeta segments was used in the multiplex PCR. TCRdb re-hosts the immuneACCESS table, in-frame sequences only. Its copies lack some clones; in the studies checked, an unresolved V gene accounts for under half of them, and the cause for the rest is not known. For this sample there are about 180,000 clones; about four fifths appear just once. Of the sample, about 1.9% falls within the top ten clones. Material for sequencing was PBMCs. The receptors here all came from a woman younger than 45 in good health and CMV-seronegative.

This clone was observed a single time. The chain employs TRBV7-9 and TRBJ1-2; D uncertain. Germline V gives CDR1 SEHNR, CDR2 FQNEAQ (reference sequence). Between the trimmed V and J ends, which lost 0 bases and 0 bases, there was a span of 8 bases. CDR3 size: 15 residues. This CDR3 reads CASSLAQTTNYGYTF. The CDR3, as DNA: TGTGCCAGCAGCTTAGCGCAGACAACTAACTATGGCTACACCTTC.

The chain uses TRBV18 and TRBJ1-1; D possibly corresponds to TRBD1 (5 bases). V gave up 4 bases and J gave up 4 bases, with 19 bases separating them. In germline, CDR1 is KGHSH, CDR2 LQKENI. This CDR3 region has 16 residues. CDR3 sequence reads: CASSQHLQGIGTEAFF. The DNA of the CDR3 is TGTGCCAGCTCACAGCACCTCCAGGGAATCGGCACTGAAGCTTTCTTT.

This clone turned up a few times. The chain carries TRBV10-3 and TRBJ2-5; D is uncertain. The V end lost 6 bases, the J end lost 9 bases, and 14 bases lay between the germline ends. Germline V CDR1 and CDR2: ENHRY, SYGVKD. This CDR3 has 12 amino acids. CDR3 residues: CAISAPSSAQYF. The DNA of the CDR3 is TGTGCCATCAGCGCCCCTTCGTCGGCCCAGTACTTC.

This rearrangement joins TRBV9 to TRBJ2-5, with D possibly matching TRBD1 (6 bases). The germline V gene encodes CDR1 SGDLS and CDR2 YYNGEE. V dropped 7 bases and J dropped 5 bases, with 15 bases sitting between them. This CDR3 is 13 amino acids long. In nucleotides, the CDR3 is TGTGCCAGCGCCCCAGGGGTGTGGGAGACCCAGTACTTC. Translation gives CASAPGVWETQYF.

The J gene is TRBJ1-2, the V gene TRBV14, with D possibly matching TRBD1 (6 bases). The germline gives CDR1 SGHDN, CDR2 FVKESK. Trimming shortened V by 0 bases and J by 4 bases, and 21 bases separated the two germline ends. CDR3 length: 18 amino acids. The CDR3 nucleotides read TGTGCCAGCAGCCAAGAACAGGAGAGGCAGGGGTTTTCCTATGGCTACACCTTC. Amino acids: CASSQEQERQGFSYGYTF.

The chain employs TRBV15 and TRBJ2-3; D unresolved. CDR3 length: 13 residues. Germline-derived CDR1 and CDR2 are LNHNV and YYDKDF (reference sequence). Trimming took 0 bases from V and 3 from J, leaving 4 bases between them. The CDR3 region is CATSRDQTDTQYF. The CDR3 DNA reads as TGTGCCACCAGCAGAGATCAGACAGATACGCAGTATTTT.

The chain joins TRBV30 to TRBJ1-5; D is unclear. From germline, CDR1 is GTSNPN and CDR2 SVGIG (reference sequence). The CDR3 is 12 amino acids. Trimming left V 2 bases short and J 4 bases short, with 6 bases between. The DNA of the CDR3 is TGTGCCTGGAGTCTAGGTAATCAGCCCCAGCATTTT. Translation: CAWSLGNQPQHF.

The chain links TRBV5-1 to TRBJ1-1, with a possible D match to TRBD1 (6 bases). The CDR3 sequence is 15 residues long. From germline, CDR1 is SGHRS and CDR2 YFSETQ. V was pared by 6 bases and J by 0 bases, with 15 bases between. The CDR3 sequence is CASKPGTLMNTEAFF. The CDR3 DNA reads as TGCGCCAGCAAGCCCGGGACATTAATGAACACTGAAGCTTTCTTT.

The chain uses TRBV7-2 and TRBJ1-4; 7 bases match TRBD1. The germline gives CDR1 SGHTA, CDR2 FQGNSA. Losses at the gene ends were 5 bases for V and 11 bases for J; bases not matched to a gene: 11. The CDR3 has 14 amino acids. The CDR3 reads CASSRQGGSYKLFF. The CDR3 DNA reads TGTGCCAGCAGCAGGCAGGGGGGCTCCTACAAACTGTTTTTT.

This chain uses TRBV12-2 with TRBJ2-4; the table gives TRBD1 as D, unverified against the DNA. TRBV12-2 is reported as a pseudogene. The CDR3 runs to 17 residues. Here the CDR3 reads CASRTRGQGSLLNIQYF. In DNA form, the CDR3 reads TGTGCAAGTCGGACTCGGGGACAGGGGTCTCTCTTAAACATTCAGTACTTC.

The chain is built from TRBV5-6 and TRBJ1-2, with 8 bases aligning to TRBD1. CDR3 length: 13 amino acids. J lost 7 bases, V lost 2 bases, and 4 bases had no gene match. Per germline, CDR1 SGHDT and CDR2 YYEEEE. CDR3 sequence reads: CASSFQGAAGYTF. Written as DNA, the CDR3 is TGTGCCAGCAGCTTCCAGGGGGCTGCTGGCTACACCTTC.

The CDR3 is CASSPDTPTGNTIYF. For the CDR3, the DNA is TGTGCCAGCAGTCCAGACACTCCGACTGGAAACACCATATATTTT. The chain employs TRBV2 and TRBJ1-3; D is unclear. This CDR3 spans 15 amino acids. Deletions cut 5 bases from V and 2 bases from J, with 13 bases between. Germline V CDR1 and CDR2: SNHLY, FYNNEI. The entire variable domain, with the rest obtained from reference TRBV2 and TRBJ1-3, is as follows: EPEVTQTPSHQVTQMGQEVILRCVPISNHLYFYWYRQILGQKVEFLVSFYNNEISEKSEIFDDQFSVERPDGSNFTLKIRSTKLEDSAMYFCASSPDTPTGNTIYFGEGSWLTVV.

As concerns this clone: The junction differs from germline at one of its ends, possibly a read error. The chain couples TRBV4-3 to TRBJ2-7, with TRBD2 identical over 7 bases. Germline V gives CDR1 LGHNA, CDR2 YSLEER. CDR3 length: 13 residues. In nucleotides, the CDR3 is TGCGCCAGCAGCACGACTAGCTCCGACGAGCAGTACTTC. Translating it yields CASSTTSSDEQYF.

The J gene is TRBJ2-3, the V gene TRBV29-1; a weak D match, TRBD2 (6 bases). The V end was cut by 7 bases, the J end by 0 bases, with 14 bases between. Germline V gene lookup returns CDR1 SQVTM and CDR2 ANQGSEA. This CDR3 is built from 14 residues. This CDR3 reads CSASLGGSTDTQYF. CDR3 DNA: TGCAGCGCCTCCCTCGGGGGTAGCACAGATACGCAGTATTTT.